This entry describes one T cell receptor (beta chain). Its target is not known. Treatment noted: around 19 received Ad26.COV2.S at low or high dose, single or two shots; roughly 5 received placebo; per-sample allocation not given. Samples came from day 63 after the first vaccine or placebo injection. The assay was immunoSEQ multiplex PCR, and TCRdb's table has in-frame clones only and misses some. The profile shows hundreds of thousands of clones, roughly 90% of them singletons. The sample is drawn from a study of Ad26.COV2.S vaccination and SARS-CoV-2 variants. Study information: Doses of Ad26.COV2.S were injected into muscle once or twice, 56 days apart. Findings and limits, study-wide: Substantial post-vaccination breadth of spike-specific CD8+ and CD4+ T cell responses was reported.

This CDR3 region has 13 residues. Germline V gene lookup returns CDR1 SGHNT and CDR2 YENEEA. V was clipped by 1 base and J by 4 bases, with 8 bases between them. The rearrangement joins TRBV11-3 to TRBJ2-7, with no clear D. The TCR comes from a person aged 18-65 years who received the Ad26.COV2.S COVID-19 vaccine or a placebo. The sample consisted of peripheral blood, taken in a trial of Ad26.COV2.S vaccine versus placebo. CDR3 loop: CASSLGAQYEQYF. The DNA for the CDR3 is TGTGCCAGCAGCTTAGGGGCTCAATACGAGCAGTACTTC.